The entry below describes one TCR beta chain. TCRdb keeps only in-frame clones here, not all; method: immunoSEQ multiplex PCR. Of about 120,000 clones listed, around nine tenths are singletons. These data originate in a study of control samples from healthy donors and cancer patients. The CDR3 runs 17 residues. Germline-derived CDR1 and CDR2 are MNHEY and SVGEGT. Germline trimming cut 5 bases from V and 3 bases from J; bases unmatched to any gene: 9. Material for sequencing was blood. The TCR originated in a woman aged 65 to 85 in good health. V usage is TRBV6-2 or TRBV6-3 and J usage is TRBJ1-3; 11 bases agree with TRBD1. CDR3 in amino acids: CASSLPRTGGYGNTIYF. The DNA for the CDR3 is TGTGCCAGCAGTCTCCCCAGGACAGGGGGCTATGGAAACACCATATATTTT.